These 25 T cell receptor beta chains were sequenced from one sample in a study of cytomegalovirus exposure and HLA in healthy donors. 60 Vbeta and 13 Jbeta primers were used in PCR. Profiled with immunoSEQ multiplex PCR; TCRdb holds only in-frame clones, not every one. The profile shows about 170,000 clones, around four fifths of them singletons. The sample was PBMCs. The receptors were sampled from a girl aged 2 to 9 in good health and CMV-seropositive.

V is TRBV5-1 and J is TRBJ2-5; TRBD2 aligns across 9 bases. V was clipped by 3 bases and J by 6 bases; unmatched bases: 12. The CDR3 runs to 16 residues. CDR1 and CDR2 from the germline V gene are SGHRS and YFSETQ. The CDR3 nucleotides are TGCGCCAGCAGCTCCTCTATCTCGACTAGCGGCCAGACCCAGTACTTC. It specifies CASSSSISTSGQTQYF.

The chain links TRBV6-1 to TRBJ1-1, with D possibly TRBD1 on 6 matching bases. Germline lookup yields CDR1 MNHNS and CDR2 SASEGT. The germline V and J ends were trimmed by 6 bases and 0 bases, with 11 bases remaining between them. This CDR3 spans 14 amino acids. This chain's CDR3 is CASRNTGLNTEAFF. In nucleotides, the CDR3 is TGTGCCAGCAGAAATACAGGGTTGAACACTGAAGCTTTCTTT.

This clone was picked up one time. The chain links TRBV5-4 to TRBJ2-7; 9 nucleotides match TRBD1. The CDR3 spans 16 residues. Germline V gene sequence: CDR1 SGHNT, CDR2 YYREEE (reference sequence). V shed 5 bases, J shed 2 bases, and the junction held 11 bases outside the gene matches. This CDR3 is CASRSGQGKAPYEQYF. The CDR3 coding sequence is TGTGCCAGCAGATCCGGACAGGGGAAGGCCCCCTACGAGCAGTACTTC.

This chain uses TRBV28 with TRBJ2-7; TRBD1 matches 7 bases. This CDR3 is 13 amino acids long. Looked up from germline, CDR1 is MDHEN and CDR2 is SYDVKM. V shed 5 bases, J shed 4 bases, and the junction held 5 bases outside the gene matches. The CDR3 nucleotides read TGTGCCAGCAGTCCCCGGACAGGTTACGAGCAGTACTTC. This sequence encodes CASSPRTGYEQYF.

This clone was observed a single time. J is TRBJ1-1 and V is TRBV30, with TRBD1 matching 8 bases. V trimming: 5 bases; J trimming: 0 bases; junction bases outside the gene matches: 11. The CDR3 is 16 amino acids. Looked up from germline, CDR1 is GTSNPN and CDR2 is SVGIG (reference sequence). CDR3: CAWRRTGRVLNTEAFF. CDR3 coding DNA: TGTGCCTGGCGACGGACAGGGAGAGTTTTGAACACTGAAGCTTTCTTT.

In the case of this clone: No DNA is shown, since the ends of the CDR3 on it are uncertain; the CDR3 is the one TCRdb lists. CDR3 protein: CASSFGAGTGAPGGRYNEQFF. V gene TRBV28 combines with J gene TRBJ2-1; the D call in the table, TRBD1, was not verified against the DNA. Germline CDR1 reads MDHEN; CDR2 reads SYDVKM. The CDR3 length is 21 residues, termini included.

In this sample, this clone turned up once. The J gene is TRBJ1-3, the V gene TRBV5-6, with D maybe TRBD1 (5 bases). The CDR3 is 15 residues long. CDR1 is SGHDT, CDR2 YYEEEE, per germline. V lost 4 bases and J lost 8, with 19 bases in between. The CDR3 loop reads CASSAGPQQTDTIYF. The CDR3 nucleotides are TGTGCCAGCAGCGCGGGACCACAGCAGACGGACACCATATATTTT.

This chain uses TRBV2 with TRBJ2-2, with 12 bases identical to TRBD2. CDR3 size: 14 residues. The germline V gene encodes CDR1 SNHLY and CDR2 FYNNEI. The V segment lost 6 bases and the J segment 6 bases; nucleotides outside the gene matches: 2. CDR3 DNA sequence: TGTGCCAGCAGACGACTAGCGGGAGCCGGGGAGCTGTTTTTT. It translates to CASRRLAGAGELFF. Full variable domain (rest looked up from reference TRBV2 and TRBJ2-2): EPEVTQTPSHQVTQMGQEVILRCVPISNHLYFYWYRQILGQKVEFLVSFYNNEISEKSEIFDDQFSVERPDGSNFTLKIRSTKLEDSAMYFCASRRLAGAGELFFGEGSRLTVL.

This clone occurred a few times. The chain recombines TRBV12-5 with TRBJ2-1; weak D call: TRBD2 (5 bases). Germline values: CDR1 LGHNT, CDR2 FRNRAP. Trimming cost V 4 bases and J 8 bases, with 9 bases left between them. There are 12 residues in the CDR3. CDR3 sequence: CASGSGLHEQFF. The CDR3 DNA is TGTGCTAGTGGTTCTGGACTCCATGAGCAGTTCTTC.

The chain joins TRBV29-1 to TRBJ2-2; a possible D gene is TRBD2 (5 bases). Germline loops: CDR1 SQVTM, CDR2 ANQGSEA. V lost 6 bases to trimming and J lost 8 bases, with 22 bases between them. This CDR3 has 15 amino acids. The CDR3 DNA is TGCAGCGTGCAGAGGGCCAACCTTGGGGAAGGGGAGCTGTTTTTT. Translated, it gives CSVQRANLGEGELFF.

This chain connects TRBV2 to TRBJ1-5; D may be TRBD1 (6 bases). The V gene lost 8 bases and the J gene lost 1 base, with 15 bases spanning the gap. In germline, CDR1 is SNHLY, CDR2 FYNNEI. The CDR3 contains 15 residues. The CDR3 region has the DNA TGTGCCAGCGGGATACAGGGAGAAAGCAATCAGCCCCAGCATTTT. The encoded protein is CASGIQGESNQPQHF.

V usage is TRBV7-8 and J usage is TRBJ1-2; 10 bases line up with TRBD1. The CDR3 is 14 residues long. Germline V lookup: CDR1 SGHVS, CDR2 FQNEAQ. Unmatched junction bases numbered 6, after V lost 3 bases and J lost 8 bases. The CDR3 coding sequence is TGTGCCAGCAGCTTGACGACAGGGGGCTACGGCTACACCTTC. Its protein product is CASSLTTGGYGYTF.

The sample holds one count of this clone. The rearrangement uses TRBV4-1 and TRBJ2-1, with D hard to call. The CDR3 runs to 18 residues. Germline lookup yields CDR1 MGHRA and CDR2 YSYEKL. With 0 bases removed from V and 0 bases from J, the gap between germline ends came to 15 bases. The CDR3 DNA follows: TGCGCCAGCAGCCAAGATCCCCCGCAACAGAGCTCCTACAATGAGCAGTTCTTC. It specifies CASSQDPPQQSSYNEQFF.

Worth noting for this clone: Additional DNA sequences in this sample encode the identical CDR3. The CDR3 coding sequence is TGTGCCAGTAGACTCCCGGGACAGGGGGCGAACACTGAAGCTTTCTTT. It encodes CASRLPGQGANTEAFF. The chain uses TRBV7-9 and TRBJ1-1, with 12 bases aligning to TRBD1. The CDR3 has 16 residues. The germline V gene has CDR1 SEHNR and CDR2 FQNEAQ (reference sequence). The V segment lost 9 bases and the J segment 1 base; nucleotides outside the gene matches: 9.

This sequence joins TRBV7-2 and TRBJ2-3; weak D call: TRBD2 (6 bases). This CDR3 is built from 15 residues. CDR1 is SGHTA, CDR2 FQGNSA, per germline. Trimming stripped 0 bases from V and 4 bases from J, with 11 bases between. The CDR3 sequence is CASSLAGGGADTQYF. DNA of the CDR3: TGTGCCAGCAGCTTAGCTGGCGGCGGGGCAGATACGCAGTATTTT.

J is TRBJ1-1 and V is TRBV15; 7 positions match TRBD1. The CDR3 sequence is 14 residues long. Looked up from germline, CDR1 is LNHNV and CDR2 is YYDKDF (reference sequence). Germline trimming cut 2 bases from V and 4 bases from J; bases unmatched to any gene: 4. CDR3 loop: CATSRWAGGTEAFF. For the CDR3, the DNA is TGTGCCACCAGCAGATGGGCAGGGGGCACTGAAGCTTTCTTT.

Here the CDR3 reads CASSWRTGATYEQYF. CDR3 nucleotides: TGCGCCAGCAGCTGGCGGACAGGGGCAACCTACGAGCAGTACTTC. The rearrangement links TRBV5-1 to TRBJ2-7; 9 bases fit TRBD1. The V segment lost 3 bases and the J segment 2 bases; nucleotides outside the gene matches: 6. In germline, CDR1 is SGHRS, CDR2 YFSETQ. The CDR3 is 15 amino acids.

In nucleotides, the CDR3 is TGTGCCAGTAGTATTTTATCACACGCTGAAGCTTTCTTT. Protein: CASSILSHAEAFF. The rearrangement uses TRBV19 and TRBJ1-1; D not resolved. Germline V gives CDR1 LNHDA, CDR2 SQIVND (reference sequence). CDR3 size: 13 residues. V lost 3 bases, J lost 6 bases, and 11 bases lay in between.

The chain combines TRBV5-1 with TRBJ2-7, with D possibly TRBD1 on 5 matching bases. Trimming stripped 4 bases from V and 0 bases from J, with 14 bases between. This CDR3 is 15 amino acids long. The germline CDR1 and CDR2 sequences are SGHRS and YFSETQ. CDR3 sequence (DNA): TGCGCCAGCAGCCAAACAGGTTTAGGCTCCTACGAGCAGTACTTC. Protein sequence: CASSQTGLGSYEQYF.

Notes on this clone: The junction does not match germline at one end; this may be a read error. The chain has TRBV5-4 and TRBJ1-4; possibly TRBD1 for D (5 bases). The CDR3 is 13 amino acids. Germline V lookup: CDR1 SGHNT, CDR2 YYREEE (reference sequence). The CDR3 DNA sequence: TGTGCCAGTAGCTCCCAAGCAGGGGAAAAACTGTTTTTT. Its translation: CASSSQAGEKLFF.

V and J are TRBV2 and TRBJ2-2; 11 bases line up with TRBD2. Germline CDR1 reads SNHLY; CDR2 reads FYNNEI. After removal of 5 bases from V and 1 base from J, the junction contained 3 bases not matched to a gene. The CDR3 extends over 16 amino acids. The CDR3 region is CASSWTSGLNTGELFF. The CDR3, as DNA: TGTGCCAGCAGTTGGACTAGCGGGTTGAACACCGGGGAGCTGTTTTTT.

The V call is TRBV5-4, the J call TRBJ2-7; 10 bases are shared with TRBD2. CDR3 length: 14 residues. V was clipped by 4 bases and J by 9 bases; unmatched bases: 10. Germline V gives CDR1 SGHNT, CDR2 YYREEE (reference sequence). The CDR3 sequence: CASSHASGSRWQYF. CDR3 nucleotides: TGTGCCAGCAGCCATGCTAGCGGGAGTAGATGGCAGTACTTC.

V is TRBV5-1 and J is TRBJ2-1; 7 positions agree with TRBD2. This CDR3 is 17 amino acids long. The V gene end was trimmed by 4 bases and the J gene end by 2 bases; junction bases not matched to a gene: 12. Germline V gives CDR1 SGHRS, CDR2 YFSETQ. The CDR3 region is CASSGGLAGYTYNEQFF. The DNA of the CDR3 is TGCGCCAGCAGCGGGGGATTAGCGGGCTACACCTACAATGAGCAGTTCTTC.

This sequence joins TRBV9 and TRBJ2-7; the match to TRBD2 covers 7 bases. V gave up 1 base and J gave up 7 bases; unmatched junction bases: 2. The germline gives CDR1 SGDLS, CDR2 YYNGEE. The CDR3 consists of 12 residues. The CDR3 coding sequence is TGTGCCAGCAGCGTATGGGAGGGAGAGCAGTACTTC. Its protein is CASSVWEGEQYF.

V and J are TRBV19 and TRBJ2-2; TRBD1 aligns across 8 bases. The CDR3 covers 16 residues. The V gene's germline CDR1 is LNHDA and CDR2 SQIVND (reference sequence). V shed 5 bases, J shed 2 bases, and the junction held 7 bases outside the gene matches. CDR3 protein: CASSRIDRGNTGELFF. CDR3 bases: TGTGCCAGTAGTCGAATTGACAGGGGTAACACCGGGGAGCTGTTTTTT.